The 8 T cell receptor beta chains presented below share a single source sample, sequenced in a study of T cells in Graves' hyperthyroidism and ophthalmopathy. The TCR beta CDR3 regions underwent amplification using RNA transcripts as the source. HTBI primers were employed in a first-round RT-PCR of the TCR CDR3. Each CDR3 protein is one row after TCRdb ran MiXCR on the multiplex PCR reads. Among nearly 600,000 distinct CDR3 sequences listed, more than 13% were seen once. Sequencing used blood. The receptors here all came from a woman under 30 with Graves' ophthalmopathy.

About this clonotype: A much larger clone differs by one base, so this may be a read error. The chain recombines TRBV28 with TRBJ2-2; TRBD2 might be the D (5 bases). Germline V CDR1 and CDR2: MDHEN, SYDVKM. This CDR3 has 12 amino acids. CDR3 sequence: CASSPFFGELVF. Here the CDR3 DNA reads TGTGCCAGCAGTCCTTTTTTCGGGGAGCTGGTTTTT.

This chain joins TRBV5-6 and TRBJ2-1; D possibly corresponds to TRBD1 (6 bases). Germline V gene lookup returns CDR1 SGHDT and CDR2 YYEEEE. The CDR3 is 16 residues long. The V end lost 3 bases, the J end lost 0 bases, and 13 bases lay between the germline ends. CDR3 sequence (DNA): TGTGCCAGCAGCTCCAAGGACAGTTACTCCTACAATGAGCAGTTCTTC. Protein product: CASSSKDSYSYNEQFF.

This rearrangement joins TRBV5-1 to TRBJ1-2; D gene unclear. Germline V gives CDR1 SGHRS, CDR2 YFSETQ. Trimming stripped 0 bases from V and 4 bases from J, with 7 bases between. This CDR3 has 13 amino acids. CDR3 DNA: TGCGCCAGCAGCTTGGTAGGGAGCTATGGCTACACCTTC. It encodes CASSLVGSYGYTF.

This clonotype was seen many times. The V gene is TRBV12-5, the J gene TRBJ2-5; D is perhaps TRBD1 (6 bases). Trimming took 1 base from V and 5 from J, leaving 14 bases between them. The CDR3 runs to 15 residues. Germline loops: CDR1 LGHNT, CDR2 FRNRAP. The CDR3 coding sequence is TGTGCTAGTGGTTTGGGCCTAGGGGGTCAGGAGACCCAGTACTTC. Its protein product is CASGLGLGGQETQYF.

V and J are TRBV7-9 and TRBJ1-2, with D possibly being TRBD1 (6 bases). This CDR3 has 12 residues. Germline V gene lookup returns CDR1 SEHNR and CDR2 FQNEAQ (reference sequence). The V and J ends lost 5 bases and 13 bases respectively, with 17 bases between them. The CDR3 DNA reads TGTGCCAGCAGCCCAGTGGTCAGGGGCATCACCTTC. Translated, it gives CASSPVVRGITF.

The V and J genes are TRBV27 and TRBJ1-5; D is unresolved. Germline loops: CDR1 MNHEY, CDR2 SMNVEV (reference sequence). Trimming cost V 7 bases and J 0 bases, with 7 bases left between them. The CDR3 has 13 amino acids. For the CDR3, the DNA is TGTGCCAGCACCAACACTAGCAATCAGCCCCAGCATTTT. Translation: CASTNTSNQPQHF.

This clonotype was recorded many times. The rearrangement joins TRBV6-2 or TRBV6-3 to TRBJ2-1; TRBD2 agrees at 10 bases. The CDR3 extends over 16 amino acids. V shed 4 bases, J shed 5 bases, and the junction held 8 bases outside the gene matches. Germline-derived CDR1 and CDR2 are MNHEY and SVGEGT. CDR3 DNA sequence: TGTGCCAGCAGTTTACTAGCGGGAACTGTTCACAATGAGCAGTTCTTC. Translated, it gives CASSLLAGTVHNEQFF.

This chain connects TRBV4-3 to TRBJ2-1, with D tentatively TRBD1 (6 bases). CDR3 length: 16 amino acids. V lost 3 bases and J lost 5, with 17 bases in between. CDR1 is LGHNA and CDR2 is YSLEER in the germline V gene. CDR3: CASSQPTGKKNNEQFF. The CDR3, as DNA: TGCGCCAGCAGCCAGCCGACAGGTAAAAAGAACAATGAGCAGTTCTTC.